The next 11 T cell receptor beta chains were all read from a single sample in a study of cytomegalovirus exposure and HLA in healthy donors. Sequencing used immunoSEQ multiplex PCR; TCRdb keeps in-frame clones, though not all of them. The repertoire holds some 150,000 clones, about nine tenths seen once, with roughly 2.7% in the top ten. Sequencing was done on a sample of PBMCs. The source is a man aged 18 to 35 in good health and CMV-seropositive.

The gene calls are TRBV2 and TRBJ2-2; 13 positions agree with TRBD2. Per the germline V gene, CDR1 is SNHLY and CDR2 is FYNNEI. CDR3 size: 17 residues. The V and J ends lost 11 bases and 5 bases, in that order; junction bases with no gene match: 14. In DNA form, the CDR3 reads TGTGCCTGCAAAAGACGGACTAGCGGGGGTGGGACCGGGGAGCTGTTTTTT. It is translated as CACKRRTSGGGTGELFF.

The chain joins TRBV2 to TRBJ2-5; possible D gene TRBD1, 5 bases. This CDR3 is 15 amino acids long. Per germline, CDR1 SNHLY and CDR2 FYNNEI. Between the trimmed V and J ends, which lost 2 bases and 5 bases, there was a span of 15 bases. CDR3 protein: CASSELGVLLETQYF. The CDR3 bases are TGTGCCAGCAGTGAACTAGGGGTTCTGCTTGAGACCCAGTACTTC.

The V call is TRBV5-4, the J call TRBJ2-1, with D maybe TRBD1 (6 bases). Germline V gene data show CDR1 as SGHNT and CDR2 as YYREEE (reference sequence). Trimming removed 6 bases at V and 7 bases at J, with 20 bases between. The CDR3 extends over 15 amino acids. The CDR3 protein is CASIRDIGSSNEQFF. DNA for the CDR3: TGTGCCAGCATACGGGACATTGGGTCCTCTAATGAGCAGTTCTTC.

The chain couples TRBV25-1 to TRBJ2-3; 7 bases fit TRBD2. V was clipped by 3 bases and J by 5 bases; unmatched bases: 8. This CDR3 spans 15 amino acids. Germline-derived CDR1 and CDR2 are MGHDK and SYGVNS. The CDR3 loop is CASSELGGSGDTQYF. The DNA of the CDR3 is TGTGCCAGCAGTGAGTTGGGCGGGAGTGGAGATACGCAGTATTTT.

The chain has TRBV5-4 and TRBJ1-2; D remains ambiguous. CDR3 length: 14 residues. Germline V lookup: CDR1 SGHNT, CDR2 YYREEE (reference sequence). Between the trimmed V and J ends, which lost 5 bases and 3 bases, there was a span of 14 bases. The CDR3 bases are TGTGCCAGCAGTGTTGGCGGAGGTGACTATGGCTACACCTTC. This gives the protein CASSVGGGDYGYTF.

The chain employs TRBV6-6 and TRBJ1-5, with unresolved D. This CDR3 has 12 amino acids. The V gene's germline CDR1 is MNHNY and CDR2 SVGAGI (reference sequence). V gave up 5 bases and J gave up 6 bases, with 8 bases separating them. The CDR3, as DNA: TGTGCCAGCAGTCCAGGTGGTCAGCCCCAGCATTTT. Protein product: CASSPGGQPQHF.

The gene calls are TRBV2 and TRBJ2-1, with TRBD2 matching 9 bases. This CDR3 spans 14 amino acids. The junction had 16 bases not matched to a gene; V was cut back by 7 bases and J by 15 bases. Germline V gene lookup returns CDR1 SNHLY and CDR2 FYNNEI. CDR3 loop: CASTREGSGSAGFF. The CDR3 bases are TGTGCCAGCACCAGGGAGGGTAGCGGGAGTGCGGGGTTCTTC.

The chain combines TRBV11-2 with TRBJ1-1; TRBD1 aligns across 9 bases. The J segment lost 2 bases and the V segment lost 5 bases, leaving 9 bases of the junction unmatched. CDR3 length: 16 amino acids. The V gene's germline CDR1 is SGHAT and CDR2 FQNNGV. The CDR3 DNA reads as TGTGCCAGCAGCAAATTTAGGGACAGGGTAAACACTGAAGCTTTCTTT. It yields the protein CASSKFRDRVNTEAFF.

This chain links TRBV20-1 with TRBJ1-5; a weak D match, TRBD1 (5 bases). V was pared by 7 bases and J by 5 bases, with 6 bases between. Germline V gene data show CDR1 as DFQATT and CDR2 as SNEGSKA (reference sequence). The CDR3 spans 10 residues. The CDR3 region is CSVGDQPQHF. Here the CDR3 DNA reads TGCAGTGTAGGGGATCAGCCCCAGCATTTT.

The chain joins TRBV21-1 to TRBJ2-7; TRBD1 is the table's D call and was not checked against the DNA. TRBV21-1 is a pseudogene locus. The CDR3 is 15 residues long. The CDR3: CASSAGTGQAYEQYF. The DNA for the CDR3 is TGTGCCAGCAGCGCTGGGACAGGCCAAGCCTACGAGCAGTACTTC.

The CDR3, as DNA: TGTGCCAGCAGTGAACTCTACGAGCAGTACTTC. Protein sequence: CASSELYEQYF. The chain links TRBV6-1 to TRBJ2-7, with unresolved D. Germline V gene data show CDR1 as MNHNS and CDR2 as SASEGT. Trimming cost V 2 bases and J 3 bases, with 2 bases left between them. CDR3 length equals 11 residues.